The 12 T cell receptor beta chains reported below all come from one sample, sequenced in a study of T cells in localized non-small cell lung cancer. Some clones are missing from TCRdb's copy, which holds only in-frame ones; the method was immunoSEQ multiplex PCR. The sample contains 10,000 to 15,000 clones, roughly 84% of which appear only once. Sequenced here: peripheral blood, sampled before any cancer treatment. The receptors were gathered from a male donor at least 60 years old with stage III lung adenocarcinoma.

J is TRBJ1-5 and V is TRBV7-9; D unclear. The CDR3 consists of 14 residues. Trimming took 3 bases from V and 7 from J, leaving 13 bases between them. Looked up from germline, CDR1 is SEHNR and CDR2 is FQNEAQ (reference sequence). CDR3: CASSLGPTPQPQHF. As DNA, the CDR3 is TGTGCCAGCAGCTTGGGCCCCACGCCGCAGCCCCAGCATTTT.

The DNA of the CDR3 is TGTGCCAGCCGTTGGGGAATGGATTCACCCCTCCACTTT. This translates into CASRWGMDSPLHF. V usage is TRBV2 and J usage is TRBJ1-6; no firm D call. The CDR3 spans 13 residues. Germline CDR1 is SNHLY and CDR2 is FYNNEI. Trimming removed 8 bases from V and 8 bases from J, with 13 bases in between.

Worth noting for this clone: The germline gene is not matched at one end of the junction; a read error may be the cause. J is TRBJ1-4 and V is TRBV7-2; no firm D call. This CDR3 is 8 amino acids long. Germline V gene data show CDR1 as SGHTA and CDR2 as FQGNSA. CDR3 region: CASSFGDF. CDR3 in DNA: TGTGCCAGCAGCTTCGGTGATTTT. Full variable domain (remainder filled in from reference TRBV7-2 and TRBJ1-4): GAGVSQSPSNKVTEKGKDVELRCDPISGHTALYWYRQSLGQGLEFLIYFQGNSAPDKSGLPSDRFSAERTGGSVSTLTIQRTQQEDSAVYLCASSFGDFGSGTQLSVL.

The chain is built from TRBV19 and TRBJ2-5, with D tentatively TRBD2 (5 bases). There are 13 residues in the CDR3. The ends were cut back, 5 bases at V and 3 bases at J, with 10 bases in the middle. The V gene's germline CDR1 is LNHDA and CDR2 SQIVND (reference sequence). Written as DNA, the CDR3 is TGTGCCAGTAGTCCCGGGGATAAAGAGACCCAGTACTTC. Protein: CASSPGDKETQYF.

The V and J genes are TRBV6-1 and TRBJ1-2, with 7 nucleotides matching TRBD1. Germline trimming cut 6 bases from V and 4 bases from J; bases unmatched to any gene: 8. Germline V gene data show CDR1 as MNHNS and CDR2 as SASEGT. The CDR3 contains 14 residues. This CDR3 reads CASSRRGPSYGYTF. CDR3 nucleotides: TGTGCCAGCAGCCGTAGGGGGCCCTCCTATGGCTACACCTTC.

The chain couples TRBV10-3 to TRBJ1-1; a weak D match, TRBD1 (5 bases). The CDR3 consists of 16 residues. The germline V gene encodes CDR1 ENHRY and CDR2 SYGVKD. V lost 4 bases to trimming and J lost 0 bases, with 15 bases between them. The CDR3 DNA sequence: TGTGCCATCAGTGGAGTCGGGGGACCGATGAACACTGAAGCTTTCTTT. This gives the protein CAISGVGGPMNTEAFF.

The V gene is TRBV10-2, the J gene TRBJ1-2; the D gene is possibly TRBD1 (5 bases). V lost 2 bases, J lost 2 bases, and 9 bases lay in between. The CDR3 length is 14 residues. CDR1 and CDR2 (germline): WSHSY, SAAADI. CDR3 coding DNA: TGCGCCAGCAGTGAGCTGAGGGGCAACTATGGCTACACCTTC. This sequence encodes CASSELRGNYGYTF.

The chain couples TRBV6-5 to TRBJ1-6, with D possibly TRBD1 on 5 matching bases. From germline, CDR1 is MNHEY and CDR2 SVGAGI. Trimming shortened V by 6 bases and J by 13 bases, and 16 bases separated the two germline ends. The CDR3 consists of 13 residues. The CDR3 nucleotides are TGTGCCAGCAGCCCAGACAGTTCTTGGCCCCTCCACTTT. Its translation is CASSPDSSWPLHF.

The chain employs TRBV10-3 and TRBJ2-7; D unresolved. Germline V gives CDR1 ENHRY, CDR2 SYGVKD. V shed 3 bases and J shed 4 bases, with 13 bases lying between them. The CDR3 is 14 residues long. The CDR3 sequence is CAISDPEKGYEQYF. DNA for the CDR3: TGTGCCATCAGTGATCCCGAGAAAGGATACGAGCAGTACTTC.

V gene TRBV6-5 combines with J gene TRBJ1-5, with D perhaps matching TRBD1 (6 bases). There are 15 residues in the CDR3. The V end lost 2 bases, the J end lost 8 bases, and 16 bases lay between the germline ends. Looked up from germline, CDR1 is MNHEY and CDR2 is SVGAGI. As DNA, the CDR3 is TGTGCCAGCAGTTACGCAGGGGCCCCCGGGGAGCCCCAGCATTTT. Translating it yields CASSYAGAPGEPQHF.

The V and J genes are TRBV19 and TRBJ1-4; tentatively, D is TRBD1 (5 bases). Deletions cut 3 bases from V and 4 bases from J, with 9 bases between. Germline V gene data show CDR1 as LNHDA and CDR2 as SQIVND (reference sequence). CDR3 length: 14 residues. CDR3 coding DNA: TGTGCCAGTAGTATCGGGGGGAATAATGAAAAACTGTTTTTT. Its protein product is CASSIGGNNEKLFF.

The J gene is TRBJ2-5, the V gene TRBV6-6; possibly TRBD1 for D (6 bases). Germline V lookup: CDR1 MNHNY, CDR2 SVGAGI (reference sequence). The CDR3 has 16 amino acids. The V end lost 1 base, the J end lost 3 bases, and 15 bases lay between the germline ends. In nucleotides, the CDR3 is TGTGCCAGCAGTTACTTAATTGTGAAGGGGGAAGAGACCCAGTACTTC. Its protein product is CASSYLIVKGEETQYF.